Listed below are T cell receptor beta chains from one sample, sequenced in a study of T cells after yellow fever vaccination. TCRdb recomputed calls from the 5' RACE reads with MiXCR, one row per CDR3 protein. The sample lists almost 30,000 distinct CDR3 sequences, just under 6.5% occurring once. This sample comprised PBMCs, either bulk or a sorted T-cell subset (CD4+, CD8+, memory, or dextramer-sorted; not recorded which), obtained on the day of the yellow fever booster vaccination. The receptor source for this set is a man aged 30 to 39 who received the YFV17D yellow fever vaccine. Both conserved end residues are part of each CDR3. A D gene is named only where the DNA matches it firmly. The size field is filled for only some rows; it gives once, few, many or a size class.

TRBJ1-5,TRBD1,many,TRBV9,CASSPGQGDYQPQHF,TGTGCCAGCAGCCCGGGACAGGGGGACTATCAGCCCCAGCATTTT
TRBJ2-5,-,few,TRBV10-3,CAISSGLNLETQYF,TGTGCCATCAGCTCCGGGCTAAACCTAGAGACCCAGTACTTC
TRBJ2-1,-,many,TRBV7-2,CASSLLDGGWDEQFF,TGTGCCAGCAGCCTCTTGGACGGGGGATGGGATGAGCAGTTCTTC
TRBJ2-7,-,few,TRBV9,CASSALLEGGPRHF,TGTGCCAGCAGCGCCCTGCTCGAAGGCGGGCCTCGGCACTTC
TRBJ2-3,TRBD1,many,TRBV7-9,CASSLSPTGPTDTQYF,TGTGCCAGCAGCTTATCCCCGACAGGGCCCACAGATACGCAGTATTTT
TRBJ2-3,TRBD1,few,TRBV24-1,CATGTDVAFQYF,TGTGCCACCGGGACAGACGTTGCATTCCAGTATTTT
TRBJ2-7,TRBD2,-,TRBV20-1,CSAQVGGRDSEQYF,TGCAGTGCCCAGGTAGGAGGGAGGGATTCGGAGCAGTACTTC
TRBJ1-2,-,-,TRBV19,CASTPIGQTYGYTF,TGTGCCAGTACCCCTATAGGACAGACCTATGGCTACACCTTC
TRBJ1-2,-,few,TRBV12-3/TRBV12-4,CASRSGTDGYTF,TGTGCCAGCAGGAGCGGCACGGATGGCTACACCTTC
TRBJ2-7,TRBD1,many,TRBV10-3,CAISTGTGGYEQYF,TGTGCCATCAGTACCGGGACAGGGGGCTACGAGCAGTACTTC
TRBJ2-1,-,few,TRBV5-4,CASSLEEGEQFF,TGTGCCAGCAGCTTGGAGGAGGGTGAGCAGTTCTTC
TRBJ2-5,TRBD1,many,TRBV12-3/TRBV12-4,CASSLPDRVGRETQYF,TGTGCCAGCAGTTTACCGGACAGGGTAGGGAGAGAGACCCAGTACTTC
TRBJ2-1,-,many,TRBV12-3/TRBV12-4,CASSLVQGRRNEQFF,TGTGCCAGCAGTTTGGTACAAGGGAGAAGGAATGAGCAGTTCTTC
TRBJ1-2,-,many,TRBV18,CASSPMGQGFYTF,TGTGCCAGCTCACCAATGGGGCAGGGTTTCTACACCTTC
TRBJ1-1,-,many,TRBV20-1,CSARGETGSTEAFF,TGCAGTGCTAGAGGAGAAACAGGGTCCACTGAAGCTTTCTTT
TRBJ2-5,-,many,TRBV7-2,CASSSSELETQYF,TGTGCCAGCAGTTCTAGCGAGCTAGAGACCCAGTACTTC
TRBJ2-7,TRBD1,many,TRBV10-1,CASSPGQAGSKYF,TGCGCCAGCAGTCCGGGACAGGCGGGTTCGAAGTACTTC